This is a list of T cell receptor beta chains from one sample in a study of blood T cells in healthy people across ages. TCRdb reprocessed the 5' RACE reads with MiXCR, giving one entry per CDR3 protein. The table records about 1,500,000 distinct CDR3 sequences, roughly 30% of them present only once. Sample: blood. The source is a woman aged 30 to 39 in good health. The CDR3 runs from the conserved cysteine through the conserved F or W. D genes are given only for firm matches. Expanded clones are given a class, and other clones once, few, many or no size at all.

V	D	J	size	CDR3	DNA
TRBV18	NA	TRBJ2-5	few	CASSQEIQETQYF	TGTGCCAGCTCACAGGAGATACAAGAGACCCAGTACTTC
TRBV6-1	NA	TRBJ1-4	NA	CASSEGNNEKLFF	TGTGCCAGCAGCGAGGGGAATAATGAAAAACTGTTTTTT
TRBV28	NA	TRBJ2-7	few	CASRRSSGMDYEQYF	TGTGCCAGCAGGCGGTCCTCAGGGATGGACTACGAGCAGTACTTC
TRBV5-1	TRBD1	TRBJ2-7	NA	CASSWDRGAYEQYF	TGCGCCAGCAGCTGGGACAGGGGAGCCTACGAGCAGTACTTC
TRBV7-2	NA	TRBJ2-7	many	CASSLAPGREQYF	TGTGCCAGCAGCTTAGCGCCAGGTCGAGAGCAGTACTTC
TRBV6-1	TRBD1	TRBJ2-7	NA	CASRETGGGEQYF	TGTGCCAGCAGGGAGACAGGGGGTGGTGAGCAGTACTTC
TRBV24-1	NA	TRBJ2-3	many	CATSDPSTLGDTQYF	TGTGCCACCAGTGATCCCTCCACCCTGGGGGATACGCAGTATTTT
TRBV7-9	NA	TRBJ1-1	NA	CASSLGWGEETEAFF	TGTGCCAGCAGCTTAGGGTGGGGCGAGGAGACTGAAGCTTTCTTT
TRBV4-3	NA	TRBJ1-5	many	CASSQDSGRSQPQHF	TGCGCCAGCAGCCAAGATAGTGGACGATCCCAGCCCCAGCATTTT
TRBV5-5	NA	TRBJ2-2	NA	CASSFRAGGAPTGELFF	TGTGCCAGCAGCTTCAGGGCGGGCGGGGCCCCCACCGGGGAGCTGTTTTTT
TRBV7-9	TRBD1	TRBJ2-5	NA	CASSFRDRERSRQETQYF	TGTGCCAGCAGCTTCCGGGACAGGGAGAGGAGTCGGCAAGAGACCCAGTACTTC
TRBV29-1	NA	TRBJ2-3	many	CSVADTDTQYF	TGCAGCGTCGCCGACACAGATACGCAGTATTTT
TRBV7-3	TRBD2	TRBJ2-3	few	CASSPHRTSGGPPDTQYF	TGTGCCAGCAGCCCCCACCGGACTAGCGGGGGACCCCCAGATACGCAGTATTTT
TRBV5-1	NA	TRBJ1-2	NA	CASSLGPNNYGYTF	TGCGCCAGCAGCTTGGGACCGAATAACTATGGCTACACCTTC
TRBV11-2	NA	TRBJ2-5	NA	CASSSTTEYQETQYF	TGTGCCAGCAGCTCAACGACAGAGTACCAAGAGACCCAGTACTTC
TRBV20-1	NA	TRBJ1-2	few	CSARLANYGYTF	TGCAGTGCACGACTGGCTAACTATGGCTACACCTTC
TRBV5-1	TRBD1	TRBJ1-1	NA	CASSLGTVGQVNTEAFF	TGCGCCAGCAGCTTGGGAACGGTGGGACAGGTGAACACTGAAGCTTTCTTT
TRBV10-2	NA	TRBJ2-1	few	CASSFPPWTIDYNEQFF	TGCGCCAGCAGTTTTCCACCCTGGACTATCGACTACAATGAGCAGTTCTTC
TRBV12-3/TRBV12-4	NA	TRBJ1-6	few	CASTRDTYNSPLHF	TGTGCCAGCACCCGGGACACCTATAATTCACCCCTCCACTTT
TRBV20-1	NA	TRBJ1-2	few	CRASAGGDGYTF	TGCAGAGCGTCCGCGGGGGGGGATGGCTACACCTTC
TRBV28	TRBD1	TRBJ2-3	few	CASSEILTGGDTQYF	TGTGCCAGCAGCGAAATCTTGACAGGGGGAGATACGCAGTATTTT
TRBV5-1	TRBD1	TRBJ1-2	NA	CASSSLTGDGHTF	TGCGCCAGCAGCTCACTGACAGGGGATGGCCACACCTTC
TRBV6-1	NA	TRBJ2-5	NA	CASSPRGGTAETQYF	TGTGCCAGCAGTCCTCGAGGCGGGACCGCAGAGACCCAGTACTTC
TRBV20-1	TRBD1	TRBJ1-1	NA	CSAPTITGDSAFF	TGCAGTGCTCCTACGATTACAGGGGATTCAGCTTTCTTT
TRBV15	TRBD2	TRBJ2-7	NA	CATSRDRTSGGEQYF	TGTGCCACCAGCAGAGATCGGACTAGCGGGGGGGAGCAGTACTTC
TRBV3-1	TRBD1	TRBJ1-3	NA	CASSHGTGGSVSGNTIYF	TGTGCCAGCAGCCACGGAACAGGGGGCTCAGTCTCTGGAAACACCATATATTTT
TRBV6-1	TRBD2	TRBJ2-3	few	CASSEPGLAGGPRDTQYF	TGTGCCAGCAGCGAACCGGGACTAGCGGGAGGGCCAAGAGATACGCAGTATTTT
TRBV7-2	TRBD2	TRBJ2-7	NA	CASSLRREGIEQYF	TGTGCCAGCAGCTTAAGGCGGGAGGGTATCGAGCAGTACTTC
TRBV20-1	NA	TRBJ2-3	NA	CSARDPIADTQYF	TGCAGTGCTAGGGACCCGATTGCAGATACGCAGTATTTT
TRBV7-2	NA	TRBJ2-4	NA	CASSPPRQSKNIQYF	TGTGCCAGCAGCCCCCCTAGGCAGAGCAAAAACATTCAGTACTTC
TRBV12-3/TRBV12-4	NA	TRBJ2-5	NA	CASSLTPTAETQYF	TGTGCCAGCAGTTTAACACCAACTGCGGAGACCCAGTACTTC
TRBV20-1	NA	TRBJ1-2	few	CSASLGESNYGYTF	TGCAGTGCTAGCCTAGGGGAATCGAACTATGGCTACACCTTC
TRBV5-1	TRBD2	TRBJ2-5	few	CASSRTSGVTWETQYF	TGCGCCAGCAGCCGGACTAGCGGGGTAACTTGGGAGACCCAGTACTTC
TRBV5-1	NA	TRBJ2-6	NA	CASSLQGASGANVRTF	TGCGCCAGCAGCTTGCAAGGCGCCTCTGGGGCCAACGTCCGGACTTTC
TRBV18	NA	TRBJ1-1	few	CASSPMGVNTEAFF	TGTGCCAGCTCACCAATGGGGGTAAATACTGAAGCTTTCTTT
TRBV28	NA	TRBJ1-2	few	CASRRDTGIYGYTF	TGTGCCAGCAGAAGGGACACTGGAATTTATGGCTACACCTTC
TRBV14	TRBD1	TRBJ1-4	NA	CASSQGAGGINEKLFF	TGTGCCAGCAGCCAAGGGGCAGGGGGAATTAATGAAAAACTGTTTTTT
TRBV7-2	TRBD2	TRBJ2-7	few	CASSLLLGGESEQYF	TGTGCCAGCAGCTTACTACTGGGGGGGGAGAGCGAGCAGTACTTC
TRBV9	NA	TRBJ1-1	NA	CASSARGLRDTEAFF	TGTGCCAGCAGCGCAAGGGGATTACGGGACACTGAAGCTTTCTTT
TRBV2	NA	TRBJ1-1	many	CASSRTLGVFF	TGTGCCAGCAGTCGGACCCTTGGAGTTTTCTTT
TRBV29-1	TRBD1	TRBJ2-5	NA	CSVQRTGGSETQYF	TGCAGCGTTCAAAGGACAGGGGGCAGTGAGACCCAGTACTTC
TRBV7-3	NA	TRBJ2-3	many	CASSQRGGSTDTQYF	TGTGCCAGCAGCCAAAGGGGGGGTAGCACAGATACGCAGTATTTT